These 10 T cell receptor beta chains were all obtained from the same sample, sequenced in a study of T-cell memory formation after mild COVID-19. A single record per CDR3 protein comes from TCRdb applying MiXCR to the 5' RACE reads. The table has about 240,000 distinct CDR3 sequences, around 10% seen once. Input material: PBMCs or a T cell subset sorted from them (not recorded which). The receptor source for this set is a man younger than 35 who had mild COVID-19 (a few samples of this study predate the infection). Cell type and time point are not known.

The rearrangement uses TRBV6-2 or TRBV6-3 and TRBJ2-5, with D uncertain. The germline V and J ends were trimmed by 1 base and 3 bases, with 9 bases remaining between them. Germline V lookup: CDR1 MNHEY, CDR2 SVGEGT. There are 14 residues in the CDR3. The CDR3 nucleotides read TGTGCCAGCAGTTACTTCTCGGCGGAAGAGACCCAGTACTTC. Its translation: CASSYFSAEETQYF.

This clonotype was seen many times. The chain joins TRBV9 to TRBJ2-5; TRBD2 agrees at 10 bases. The junction had 10 bases not matched to a gene; V was cut back by 4 bases and J by 4 bases. The germline V gene has CDR1 SGDLS and CDR2 YYNGEE. The CDR3 length is 16 residues. The CDR3, as DNA: TGTGCCAGCAGCCCCTATAGCGGGGGGCCAGGAGAGACCCAGTACTTC. It translates to CASSPYSGGPGETQYF.

To note about this clonotype: One end of the junction varies from germline; a read error may be responsible. The V call is TRBV28, the J call TRBJ2-6; possibly TRBD1 for D (5 bases). The CDR3 has 15 amino acids. Per the germline V gene, CDR1 is MDHEN and CDR2 is SYDVKM. The CDR3 here is CASSLSQSGANVMTF. The CDR3 DNA reads TGTGCCAGCAGTTTAAGTCAGTCTGGGGCCAACGTCATGACTTTC. Supplemented by reference TRBV28 and TRBJ2-6, the full variable domain reads DVKVTQSSRYLVKRTGEKVFLECVQDMDHENMFWYRQDPGLGLRLIYFSYDVKMKEKGDIPEGYSVSREKKERFSLILESASTNQTSMYLCASSLSQSGANVMTFGAGSRLTVL.

This clonotype was detected a few times. V gene TRBV11-2 combines with J gene TRBJ2-7; tentatively, D is TRBD2 (7 bases). The CDR3 spans 13 residues. V was shortened by 6 bases and J by 3 bases, with 12 bases between the two germline ends. Germline CDR1 reads SGHAT; CDR2 reads FQNNGV. The CDR3 DNA reads TGTGCCAGCAGTCCCGGGGGGCGCTACGAGCAGTACGTC. Its translation is CASSPGGRYEQYV.

This clonotype showed up many times. V and J are TRBV4-2 and TRBJ2-5; TRBD2 might be the D (7 bases). The V and J ends lost 2 bases and 5 bases respectively, with 15 bases between them. The CDR3 covers 15 residues. Germline CDR1 is LGHNA and CDR2 is YNFKEQ. CDR3 coding DNA: TGTGCCAGCAGCCAAAATCGGGGGGCGGGGGAGACCCAGTACTTC. This encodes CASSQNRGAGETQYF.

The genes are TRBV5-1 and TRBJ2-3, with D possibly TRBD1 on 5 matching bases. CDR1 is SGHRS, CDR2 YFSETQ, per germline. V lost 4 bases, J lost 0 bases, and 15 bases lay in between. The CDR3 is 16 residues long. The CDR3 region has the DNA TGCGCCAGCAGCCCAGAGCCTTCAGGGAGCACAGATACGCAGTATTTT. Translating gives CASSPEPSGSTDTQYF.

The chain couples TRBV5-6 to TRBJ2-3; D remains ambiguous. This CDR3 region has 17 residues. V gave up 1 base and J gave up 4 bases, with 19 bases separating them. Germline-derived CDR1 and CDR2 are SGHDT and YYEEEE. In DNA, the CDR3 is TGTGCCAGCAGCTTGCACCGACTTATTGTCCTCGCAGATACGCAGTATTTT. It yields the protein CASSLHRLIVLADTQYF. The complete variable domain, with remaining parts taken from reference TRBV5-6 and TRBJ2-3, reads DAGVTQSPTHLIKTRGQQVTLRCSPKSGHDTVSWYQQALGQGPQFIFQYYEEEERQRGNFPDRFSGHQFPNYSSELNVNALLLGDSALYLCASSLHRLIVLADTQYFGPGTRLTVL.

The chain uses TRBV7-8 and TRBJ2-5; the match to TRBD2 covers 9 bases. This CDR3 has 16 residues. V shed 3 bases and J 4 bases; nucleotides not matched to a gene: 9. Per the germline V gene, CDR1 is SGHVS and CDR2 is FQNEAQ. CDR3 region: CASSFASGAAGETQYF. DNA for the CDR3: TGTGCCAGCAGCTTCGCTAGCGGGGCCGCGGGAGAGACCCAGTACTTC.

This clonotype was seen a few times. The chain carries TRBV7-2 and TRBJ2-5; D gene unclear. CDR1 is SGHTA and CDR2 is FQGNSA in the germline V gene. This CDR3 comprises 12 residues. V gave up 5 bases and J gave up 5 bases, with 9 bases separating them. The DNA for the CDR3 is TGTGCCAGCAGCCCGTATGATGAGACCCAGTACTTC. It translates to CASSPYDETQYF.

This clonotype turned up a few times. The V and J genes are TRBV4-2 and TRBJ2-1, with D hard to call. This CDR3 spans 15 amino acids. Trimming shortened V by 4 bases and J by 0 bases, and 10 bases separated the two germline ends. Germline V gene lookup returns CDR1 LGHNA and CDR2 YNFKEQ. CDR3 loop: CASSPPGTSYNEQFF. The CDR3 nucleotides are TGTGCCAGCAGCCCACCGGGTACCTCCTACAATGAGCAGTTCTTC.